This is a list of T cell receptor beta chains from one sample in a study of blood T cell repertoires in COVID-19. Sequencing used immunoSEQ multiplex PCR; TCRdb keeps in-frame clones, though not all of them. Of about 95,000 clones listed, around 86% were seen once; the top ten hold under 5.5%. The sample comprised peripheral blood. Receptors originate from a man aged 55 to 70 with COVID-19, enrolled during active disease. Each CDR3 is given without its conserved first and last residue.

CDR3 protein: ASRARGGSGEKLF
J gene: TRBJ1-4
CDR3 length: 13
V gene: TRBV2

CDR3 protein: ATRQGARNEQF
J gene: TRBJ2-1
CDR3 length: 11
V gene: TRBV24-1

CDR3 protein: ASSPGLAGGEADTQY
J gene: TRBJ2-3
CDR3 length: 15
V gene: TRBV5-1

CDR3 protein: ASSQDGGDTQY
J gene: TRBJ2-3
CDR3 length: 11
V gene: TRBV3-1/TRBV3-2

CDR3 protein: ASSYDTSGRHILYEQY
J gene: TRBJ2-7
CDR3 length: 16
V gene: TRBV5-8

CDR3 protein: AISTSGRADTQY
J gene: TRBJ2-3
CDR3 length: 12
V gene: TRBV10-3

CDR3 protein: SAGEDTQY
J gene: TRBJ2-3
CDR3 length: 8
V gene: TRBV20-1

CDR3 protein: ASQTSGTYNEQF
J gene: TRBJ2-1
CDR3 length: 12
V gene: TRBV2

CDR3 protein: ASSPSERYNEQF
J gene: TRBJ2-1
CDR3 length: 12
V gene: TRBV19

CDR3 protein: ASSSDRAQETQY
J gene: TRBJ2-5
CDR3 length: 12
V gene: TRBV7-3

CDR3 protein: ATSRDPGGATDTQY
J gene: TRBJ2-3
CDR3 length: 14
V gene: TRBV15

CDR3 protein: ASSYTETQY
J gene: TRBJ2-5
CDR3 length: 9
V gene: TRBV6-2/TRBV6-3

CDR3 protein: AWSVVRSTNEKLF
J gene: TRBJ1-4
CDR3 length: 13
V gene: TRBV30

CDR3 protein: ASSFGTHEQY
J gene: TRBJ2-7
CDR3 length: 10
V gene: TRBV6-2/TRBV6-3

CDR3 protein: ASSETGASSYEQY
J gene: TRBJ2-7
CDR3 length: 13
V gene: TRBV6-1

CDR3 protein: AWRSRDRASYNEQF
J gene: TRBJ2-1
CDR3 length: 14
V gene: TRBV30